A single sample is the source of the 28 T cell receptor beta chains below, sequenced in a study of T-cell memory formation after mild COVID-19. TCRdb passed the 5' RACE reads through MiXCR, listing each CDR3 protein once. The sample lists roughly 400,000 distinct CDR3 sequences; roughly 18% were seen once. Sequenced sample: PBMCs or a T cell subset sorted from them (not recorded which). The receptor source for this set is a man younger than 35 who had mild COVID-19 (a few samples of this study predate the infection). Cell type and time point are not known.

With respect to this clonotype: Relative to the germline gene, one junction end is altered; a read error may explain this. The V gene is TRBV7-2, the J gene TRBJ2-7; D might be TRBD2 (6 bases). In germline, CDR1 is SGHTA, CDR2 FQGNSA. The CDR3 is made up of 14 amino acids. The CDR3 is CASRLGRGSYEQYF. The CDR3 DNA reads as TGTGCCAGCAGATTAGGGCGGGGCTCCTACGAGCAGTACTTC. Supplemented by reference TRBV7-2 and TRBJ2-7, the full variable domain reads GAGVSQSPSNKVTEKGKDVELRCDPISGHTALYWYRQSLGQGLEFLIYFQGNSAPDKSGLPSDRFSAERTGGSVSTLTIQRTQQEDSAVYLCASRLGRGSYEQYFGPGTRLTVT.

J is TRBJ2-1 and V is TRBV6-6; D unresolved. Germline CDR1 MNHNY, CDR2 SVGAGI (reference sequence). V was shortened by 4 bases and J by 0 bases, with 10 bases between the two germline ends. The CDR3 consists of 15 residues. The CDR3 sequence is CASSSTESSYNEQFF. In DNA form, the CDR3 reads TGTGCCAGCAGTTCGACGGAAAGCTCCTACAATGAGCAGTTCTTC.

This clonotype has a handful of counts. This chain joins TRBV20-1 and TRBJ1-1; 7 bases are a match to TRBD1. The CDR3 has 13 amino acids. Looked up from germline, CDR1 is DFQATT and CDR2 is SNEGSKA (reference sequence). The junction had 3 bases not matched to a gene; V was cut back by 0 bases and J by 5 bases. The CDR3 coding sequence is TGCAGTGCTAGAGAACTACAGGGGACTGAAGCTTTCTTT. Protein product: CSARELQGTEAFF.

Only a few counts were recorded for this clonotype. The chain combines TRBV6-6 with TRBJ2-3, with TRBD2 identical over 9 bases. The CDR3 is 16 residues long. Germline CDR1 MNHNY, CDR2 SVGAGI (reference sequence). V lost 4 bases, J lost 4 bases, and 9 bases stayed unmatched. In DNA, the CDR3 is TGTGCCAGCAGTTGGGGTTTTAGCGGGGGTCCAGATACGCAGTATTTT. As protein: CASSWGFSGGPDTQYF.

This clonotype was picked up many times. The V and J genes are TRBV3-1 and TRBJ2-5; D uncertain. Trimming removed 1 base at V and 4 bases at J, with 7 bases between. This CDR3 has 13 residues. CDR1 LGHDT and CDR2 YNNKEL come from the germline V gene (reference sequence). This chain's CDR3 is CASSQGVGETQYF. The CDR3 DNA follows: TGTGCCAGCAGCCAAGGGGTTGGAGAGACCCAGTACTTC.

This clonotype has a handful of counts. The CDR3: CASRWGAHTGELFF. The DNA of the CDR3 is TGTGCCAGTAGGTGGGGGGCGCACACCGGGGAGCTGTTTTTT. This sequence joins TRBV27 and TRBJ2-2; tentatively, D is TRBD1 or TRBD2 (6 bases each). Trimming removed 9 bases at V and 3 bases at J, with 14 bases between. CDR3 length equals 14 residues. Germline CDR1 is MNHEY and CDR2 is SMNVEV (reference sequence).

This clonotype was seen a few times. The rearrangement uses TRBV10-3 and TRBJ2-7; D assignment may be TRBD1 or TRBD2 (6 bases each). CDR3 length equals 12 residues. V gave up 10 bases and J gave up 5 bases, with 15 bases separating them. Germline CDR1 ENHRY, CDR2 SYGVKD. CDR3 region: CATLRGGHEQYF. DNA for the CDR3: TGTGCCACCCTACGAGGGGGGCACGAGCAGTACTTC.

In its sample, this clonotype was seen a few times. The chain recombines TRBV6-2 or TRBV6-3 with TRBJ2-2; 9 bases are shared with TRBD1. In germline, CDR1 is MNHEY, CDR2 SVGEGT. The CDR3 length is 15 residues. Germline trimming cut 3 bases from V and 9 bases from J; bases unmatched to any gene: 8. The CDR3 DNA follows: TGTGCCAGCAGTTATGGGACAGGGCTCAATCGGGAGCTGTTTTTT. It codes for CASSYGTGLNRELFF.

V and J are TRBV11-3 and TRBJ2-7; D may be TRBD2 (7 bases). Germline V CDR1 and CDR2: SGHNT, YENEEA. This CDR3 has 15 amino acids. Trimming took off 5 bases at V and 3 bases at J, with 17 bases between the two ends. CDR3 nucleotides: TGTGCCAGCAGCCCGGGGGCGGGAGTTATCTACGAGCAGTACTTC. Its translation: CASSPGAGVIYEQYF.

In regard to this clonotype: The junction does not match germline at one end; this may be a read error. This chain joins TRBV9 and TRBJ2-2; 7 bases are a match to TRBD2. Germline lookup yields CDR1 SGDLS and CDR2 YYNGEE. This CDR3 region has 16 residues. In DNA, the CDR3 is TGTGCCAGCAGCGCCCAAGGCGGGGGTTTAACCGGTGAGCTGTTTTTT. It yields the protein CASSAQGGGLTGELFF.

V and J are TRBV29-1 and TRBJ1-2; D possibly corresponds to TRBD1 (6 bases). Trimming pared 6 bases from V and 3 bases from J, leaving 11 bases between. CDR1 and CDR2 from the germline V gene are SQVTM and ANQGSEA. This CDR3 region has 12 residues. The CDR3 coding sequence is TGCAGCGTGACGACAGGATACTATGGCTACACCTTC. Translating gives CSVTTGYYGYTF.

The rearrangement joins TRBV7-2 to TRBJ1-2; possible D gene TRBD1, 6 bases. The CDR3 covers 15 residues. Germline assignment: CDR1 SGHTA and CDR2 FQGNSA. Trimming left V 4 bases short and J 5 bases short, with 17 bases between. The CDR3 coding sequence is TGTGCCAGCAGCTCCTGGACAGAGCCCTCATATGGCTACACCTTC. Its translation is CASSSWTEPSYGYTF. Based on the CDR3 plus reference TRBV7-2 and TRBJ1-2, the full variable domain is GAGVSQSPSNKVTEKGKDVELRCDPISGHTALYWYRQSLGQGLEFLIYFQGNSAPDKSGLPSDRFSAERTGGSVSTLTIQRTQQEDSAVYLCASSSWTEPSYGYTFGSGTRLTVV.

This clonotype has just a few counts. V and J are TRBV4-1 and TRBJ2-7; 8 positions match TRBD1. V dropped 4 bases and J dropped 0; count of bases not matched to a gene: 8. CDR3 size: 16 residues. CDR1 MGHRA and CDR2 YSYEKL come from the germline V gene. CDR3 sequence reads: CASSPGRDRSSYEQYV. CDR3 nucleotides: TGCGCCAGCAGCCCTGGCCGGGACAGGAGCTCCTACGAGCAGTACGTC.

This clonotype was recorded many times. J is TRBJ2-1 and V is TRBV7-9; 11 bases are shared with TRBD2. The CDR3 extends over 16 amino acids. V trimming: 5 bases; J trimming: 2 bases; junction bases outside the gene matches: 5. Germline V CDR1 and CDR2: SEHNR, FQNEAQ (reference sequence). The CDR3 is CASSRSLAGAYNEQFF. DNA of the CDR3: TGTGCCAGCAGCCGATCACTAGCGGGGGCCTACAATGAGCAGTTCTTC.

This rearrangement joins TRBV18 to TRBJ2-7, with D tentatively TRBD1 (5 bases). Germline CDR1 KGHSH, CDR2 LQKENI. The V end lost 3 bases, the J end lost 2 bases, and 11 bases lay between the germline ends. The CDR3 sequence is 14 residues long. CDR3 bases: TGTGCCAGCTCACCCACGACAGCGACCTACGAGCAGTACGTC. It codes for CASSPTTATYEQYV.

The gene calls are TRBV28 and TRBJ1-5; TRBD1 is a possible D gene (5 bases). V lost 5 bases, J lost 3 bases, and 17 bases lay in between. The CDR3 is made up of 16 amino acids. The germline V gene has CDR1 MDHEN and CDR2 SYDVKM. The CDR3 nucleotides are TGTGCCAGCAGTCCTAATGCGAGACAGAACAATCAGCCCCAGCATTTT. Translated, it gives CASSPNARQNNQPQHF.

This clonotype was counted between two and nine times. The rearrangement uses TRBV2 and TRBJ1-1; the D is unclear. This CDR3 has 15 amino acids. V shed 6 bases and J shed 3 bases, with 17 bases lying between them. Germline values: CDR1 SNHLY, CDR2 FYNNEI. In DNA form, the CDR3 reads TGTGCCAGCAGCGAGCTTGTAGGTTTAGACACTGAAGCTTTCTTT. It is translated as CASSELVGLDTEAFF.

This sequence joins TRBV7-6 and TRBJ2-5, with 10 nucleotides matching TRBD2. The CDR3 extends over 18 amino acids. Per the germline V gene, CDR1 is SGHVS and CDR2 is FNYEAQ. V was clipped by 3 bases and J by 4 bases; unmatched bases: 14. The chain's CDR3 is CASSFGAGLAGVGETQYF. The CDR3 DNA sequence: TGTGCCAGCAGCTTCGGAGCGGGGCTAGCGGGGGTCGGAGAGACCCAGTACTTC.

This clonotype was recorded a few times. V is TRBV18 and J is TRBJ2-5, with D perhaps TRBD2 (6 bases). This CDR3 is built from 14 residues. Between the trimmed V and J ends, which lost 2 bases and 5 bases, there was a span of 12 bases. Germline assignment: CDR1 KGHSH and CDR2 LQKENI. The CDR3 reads CASSPTAGRETQYF. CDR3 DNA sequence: TGTGCCAGCTCACCAACTGCAGGGAGGGAGACCCAGTACTTC.

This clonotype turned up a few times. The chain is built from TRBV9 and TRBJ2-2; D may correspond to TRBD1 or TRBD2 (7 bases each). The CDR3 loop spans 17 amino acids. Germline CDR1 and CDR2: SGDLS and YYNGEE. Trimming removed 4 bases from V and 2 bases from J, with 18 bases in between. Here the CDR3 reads CASSPGGGTANTGELFF. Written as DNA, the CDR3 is TGTGCCAGCAGCCCTGGGGGGGGGACAGCCAACACCGGGGAGCTGTTTTTT.

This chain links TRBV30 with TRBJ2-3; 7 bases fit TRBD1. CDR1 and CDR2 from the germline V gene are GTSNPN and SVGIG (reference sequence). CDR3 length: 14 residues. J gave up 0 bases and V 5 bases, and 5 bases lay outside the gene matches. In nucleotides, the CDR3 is TGTGCCTGGGGCGAGGGACAGAGCACAGATACGCAGTATTTT. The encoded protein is CAWGEGQSTDTQYF.

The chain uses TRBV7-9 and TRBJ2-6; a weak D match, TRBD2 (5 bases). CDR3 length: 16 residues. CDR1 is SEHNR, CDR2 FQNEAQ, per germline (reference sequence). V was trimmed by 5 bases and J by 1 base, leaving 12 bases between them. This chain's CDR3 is CASSLYRGSGANVLTF. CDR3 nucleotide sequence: TGTGCCAGCAGCCTTTATCGAGGGTCTGGGGCCAACGTCCTGACTTTC.

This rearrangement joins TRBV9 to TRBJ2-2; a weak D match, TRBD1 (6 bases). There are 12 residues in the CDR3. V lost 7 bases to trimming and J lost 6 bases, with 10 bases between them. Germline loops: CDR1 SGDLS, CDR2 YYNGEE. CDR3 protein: CASYRDAGELFF. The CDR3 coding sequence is TGTGCCAGCTACAGGGACGCCGGGGAGCTGTTTTTT.

CDR3 DNA sequence: TGTGCCAGCAGCTTGGCTAGCGGCAATCAGCCCCAGCATTTT. Encoded protein: CASSLASGNQPQHF. The chain is built from TRBV5-5 and TRBJ1-5; D not resolved. The CDR3 runs to 14 residues. Trimming took 0 bases from V and 2 from J, leaving 6 bases between them. Per germline, CDR1 SGHKS and CDR2 YYEKEE (reference sequence).

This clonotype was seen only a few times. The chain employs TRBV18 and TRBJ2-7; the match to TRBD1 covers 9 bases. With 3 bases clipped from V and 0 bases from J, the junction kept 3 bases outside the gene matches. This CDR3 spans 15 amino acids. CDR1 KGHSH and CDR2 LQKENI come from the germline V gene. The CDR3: CASSPGQGFSYEQYF. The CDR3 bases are TGTGCCAGCTCACCGGGACAGGGTTTCTCCTACGAGCAGTACTTC.

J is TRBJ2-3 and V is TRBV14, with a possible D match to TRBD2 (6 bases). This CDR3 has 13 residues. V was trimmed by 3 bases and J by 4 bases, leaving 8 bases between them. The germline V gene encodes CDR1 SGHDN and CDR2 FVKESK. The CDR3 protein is CASSQAGSDTQYF. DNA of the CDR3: TGTGCCAGCAGCCAGGCGGGGTCAGATACGCAGTATTTT.

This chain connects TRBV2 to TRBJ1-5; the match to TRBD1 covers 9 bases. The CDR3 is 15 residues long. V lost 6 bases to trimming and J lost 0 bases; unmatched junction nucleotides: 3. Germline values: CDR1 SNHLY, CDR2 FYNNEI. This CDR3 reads CASRAQGASNQPQHF. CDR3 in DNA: TGTGCCAGCAGAGCACAGGGGGCTAGCAATCAGCCCCAGCATTTT. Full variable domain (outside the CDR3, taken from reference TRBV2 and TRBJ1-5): EPEVTQTPSHQVTQMGQEVILRCVPISNHLYFYWYRQILGQKVEFLVSFYNNEISEKSEIFDDQFSVERPDGSNFTLKIRSTKLEDSAMYFCASRAQGASNQPQHFGDGTRLSIL.

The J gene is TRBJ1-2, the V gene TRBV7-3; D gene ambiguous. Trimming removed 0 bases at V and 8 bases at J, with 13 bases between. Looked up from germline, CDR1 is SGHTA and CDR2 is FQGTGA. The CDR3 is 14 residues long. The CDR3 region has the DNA TGTGCCAGCAGCTTAACGTCGGGGTTTGGGGGCTACACCTTC. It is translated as CASSLTSGFGGYTF.